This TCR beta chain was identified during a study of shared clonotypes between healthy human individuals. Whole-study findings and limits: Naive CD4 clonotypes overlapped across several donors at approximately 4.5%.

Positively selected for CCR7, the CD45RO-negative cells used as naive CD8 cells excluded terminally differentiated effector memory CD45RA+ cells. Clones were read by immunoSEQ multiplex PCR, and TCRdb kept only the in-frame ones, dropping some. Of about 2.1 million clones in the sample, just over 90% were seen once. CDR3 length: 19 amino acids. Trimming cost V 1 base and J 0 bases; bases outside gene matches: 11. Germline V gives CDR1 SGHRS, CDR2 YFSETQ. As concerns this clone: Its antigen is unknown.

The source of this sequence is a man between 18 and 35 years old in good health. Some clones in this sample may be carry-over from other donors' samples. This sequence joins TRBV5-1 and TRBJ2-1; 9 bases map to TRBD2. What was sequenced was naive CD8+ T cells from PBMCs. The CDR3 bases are TGCGCCAGCAGCTTGCTTTCACTAGCGGGCCCAAGCTCCTACAATGAGCAGTTCTTC. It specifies CASSLLSLAGPSSYNEQFF.